The rows below give T cell receptor beta chains drawn from one sample of a study of shared clonotypes between healthy human individuals. Generated by immunoSEQ multiplex PCR, the TCRdb table keeps only in-frame clones and is missing some. The sample lists some 690,000 clones, about 90% seen once, with less than 40% in the top ten. Source material: memory CD8+ T cells from PBMCs. Receptor source: a man aged 18 to 30 in good health. Some clones in this sample may be carry-over from other donors' samples. Both conserved end residues are part of each CDR3. Fields, in order: J gene, D gene, V gene, clone size, CDR3 DNA, CDR3 protein. A D gene is named only where the DNA matches it firmly. Size is omitted from some rows. Given values are once, few, many or a class for expanded clones.

TRBJ2-2 - TRBV7-9 - TGTGCCAGCAGCCCCCTCCCTTTCTTCGGGGAGCTGTTTTTT CASSPLPFFGELFF
TRBJ1-2 - TRBV6-1 - TGTGCCAGCACGGAGGGATTCTATGGCTACACCTTC CASTEGFYGYTF
TRBJ1-2 TRBD1 TRBV11-2 few TGTGCCAGCAGCTCCCCCGGGACAGCCTATGGCTACACCTTC CASSSPGTAYGYTF
TRBJ2-2 TRBD2 TRBV18 - TGTGCCAGCTCACCTAGCGGGAGGAACACCGGGGAGCTGTTTTTT CASSPSGRNTGELFF
TRBJ2-1 - TRBV7-8 - TGTGCCAGCAGCTTAGCTCTCGGGGCAGGCCAGCAGTTCTTC CASSLALGAGQQFF
TRBJ1-4 TRBD1 TRBV29-1 - TGCAGCGTCGTGACAGGGGTAAATGAAAAACTGTTTTTT CSVVTGVNEKLFF
TRBJ1-2 - TRBV7-9 - TGTGCCAGCAGCTTATCCTCCGGGCTTGGCTACACCTTC CASSLSSGLGYTF
TRBJ2-7 TRBD1 TRBV4-1 - TGCGCCAGCAGCCAAGATAGGGGACAGGGGAGCGAGCAGTACTTC CASSQDRGQGSEQYF
TRBJ2-5 - TRBV7-9 - TGTGCCAGCAGCTTAGCCGGGGGACCTAAAGAGACCCAGTACTTC CASSLAGGPKETQYF
TRBJ2-2 - TRBV7-2 - TGTGCCAGCAGACCACGGGACAGCGGGACCACCGGGGAGCTGTTTTTT CASRPRDSGTTGELFF
TRBJ2-1 TRBD1 TRBV5-6 - TGTGCCAGCAGCCTCGACAGGGGCGATGAGCAGTTCTTC CASSLDRGDEQFF
TRBJ2-7 - TRBV7-9 - TGTGCCAGCAGCGCAGACCACGAACGATACGAGCAGTACTTC CASSADHERYEQYF
TRBJ1-3 - TRBV5-8 - TGTGCCAGCAGCGTAGTAACTGGAAACACCATATATTTT CASSVVTGNTIYF
TRBJ2-3 TRBD1 TRBV10-3 - TGTGCCATCAGGACCCGGGACAGTCGCGCAGATACGCAGTATTTT CAIRTRDSRADTQYF
TRBJ2-7 TRBD2 TRBV10-3 - TGTGCCATCAGTCCTAGCGGGAGGGCTGACGAGCAGTACTTC CAISPSGRADEQYF
TRBJ1-4 TRBD1 TRBV11-2 - TGTGCCAGCAGCTTAGAACAGGGGGTTGGAGAAAAACTGTTTTTT CASSLEQGVGEKLFF
TRBJ2-2 TRBD1 TRBV10-3 - TGTGCCATCAGTGACCCCTCCCGGGACAGGGCCGGGGAGCTGTTTTTT CAISDPSRDRAGELFF
TRBJ1-1 - TRBV13 - TGTGCCAGCAGCCTCTTGAACACTGAAGCTTTCTTT CASSLLNTEAFF
TRBJ2-1 TRBD2 TRBV27 - TGTGCCAGCAGTTCACCCAGGGTAGCGGGCGATGAGCAGTTCTTC CASSSPRVAGDEQFF
TRBJ1-2 - TRBV7-8 - TGTGCCAGCAGCTTGCGACTCTCGAATATCCATGGCTACACCTTC CASSLRLSNIHGYTF
TRBJ1-1 - TRBV11-1 - TGTGCCAGCAGCTTAATTACGGGGGGCACTGAAGCTTTCTTT CASSLITGGTEAFF
TRBJ1-2 - TRBV7-9 once TGTGCCAGCACTATACGAGTCCCGGGGGCTGGGAACTATGGCTACACCTTC CASTIRVPGAGNYGYTF
TRBJ2-7 - TRBV10-3 - TGTGCCATCGCCGGGGTGACCTACGAGCAGTACTTC CAIAGVTYEQYF
TRBJ1-5 - TRBV7-8 - TGTGCCAGCAGCGGGGGGGGTGATCAGCCCCAGCATTTT CASSGGGDQPQHF
TRBJ2-7 TRBD1 TRBV27 - TGTGCCAGCAAAAAAGGGACAGGGACCTCCTACGAGCAGTACTTC CASKKGTGTSYEQYF
TRBJ2-3 TRBD2 TRBV27 - TGTGCCAGCAGTTTGCGGGAGGGCCTTCCAGATACGCAGTATTTT CASSLREGLPDTQYF
TRBJ2-7 TRBD2 TRBV28 - TGTGCCAGCAGTTTAATTGAGGGCCCGGGAGGGGGGCACGAGCAGTACTTC CASSLIEGPGGGHEQYF
TRBJ2-1 - TRBV7-6 - TGTGCCAGCAGCCTTACCGCTGGGTACAATGAGCAGTTCTTC CASSLTAGYNEQFF
TRBJ1-1 - TRBV19 - TGTGCCAGTAGTATAAGAATTAACACTGAAGCTTTCTTT CASSIRINTEAFF
TRBJ2-5 - TRBV28 - TGTGCCAGCAGTCGTCCCCCGGGACCTCCAAGGGAGACCCAGTACTTC CASSRPPGPPRETQYF
TRBJ2-5 TRBD1 TRBV5-1 - TGCGCCAGCAGCTTGGGACAGGGAGAAGAGACCCAGTACTTC CASSLGQGEETQYF
TRBJ1-5 - TRBV4-1 - TGCGCCAGCAGCCAAGTCGGCGGGGTCAATCAGCCCCAGCATTTT CASSQVGGVNQPQHF
TRBJ1-5 - TRBV10-3 - TGTGCCATCAGTGAGTCTTCTAGGACAGAAAGGAATCAGCCCCAGCATTTT CAISESSRTERNQPQHF
TRBJ2-2 - TRBV5-1 - TGCGCCAGCAGCTTAGCACAGGGCGCCGGGGAGCTGTTTTTT CASSLAQGAGELFF
TRBJ2-7 - TRBV4-2 - TGTGCCAGCAGCCAAGCCAGCGACGAGCAGTACTTC CASSQASDEQYF
TRBJ2-3 - TRBV23-1 - TGCGCCATCAACGGTACGGGGCATCTAGGCACAGATACGCAGTATTTT CAINGTGHLGTDTQYF
TRBJ2-3 TRBD2 TRBV27 - TGTGCCAGCAGTCCGACTAGCGATACGCAGTATTTT CASSPTSDTQYF
TRBJ2-7 TRBD1 TRBV5-4 - TGTGCCAGCAGCGGGGGGGACAGGGTCGACGAGCAGTACTTC CASSGGDRVDEQYF
TRBJ2-3 TRBD1 TRBV18 - TGTGCCAGCTCACCAATCGTTACAGGGGTTACTAGCACAGATACGCAGTATTTT CASSPIVTGVTSTDTQYF
TRBJ2-7 - TRBV7-6 - TGTGCCAGCAGCTTAGGCAAGGGGGGGTTCTACGAGCAGTACTTC CASSLGKGGFYEQYF
TRBJ1-2 - TRBV6-4 - TGTGCCAGCAGGGATCCTCTGGGGTCGGGTGGCTACACCTTC CASRDPLGSGGYTF
TRBJ2-7 - TRBV15 - TGTGCCACCAGCAGGGGCAGGGCCCCCGAGCAGTACTTC CATSRGRAPEQYF
TRBJ2-7 - TRBV7-8 - TGTGCCAGCAGCTTATTCCCATACGAGCAGTACTTC CASSLFPYEQYF
TRBJ2-1 TRBD2 TRBV11-2 - TGTGCCAGCAGCTTAGGCCCTCGCGGGAGCTATCAAAACAATGAGCAGTTCTTC CASSLGPRGSYQNNEQFF
TRBJ2-1 TRBD2 TRBV2 - TGTGCCAGCAGTCGGACCGGGACTAGCGGGGGGAATGAGCAGTTCTTC CASSRTGTSGGNEQFF
TRBJ2-3 TRBD1 TRBV7-3 - TGTGCCAGCAGCTTACGAGGACAGGGGGGCACAGATACGCAGTATTTT CASSLRGQGGTDTQYF
TRBJ1-1 - TRBV7-9 few TGTGCCAGCACCCCAGGAGGGACTGAAGCTTTCTTT CASTPGGTEAFF
TRBJ2-2 TRBD2 TRBV28 - TGTGCCAGCAGCCTAGCGGGAGGGCCCGGGGAGCTGTTTTTT CASSLAGGPGELFF
TRBJ1-1 TRBD1 TRBV9 - TGTGCCAGCAGCTTCGCCCGGACAGGGAACACTGAAGCTTTCTTT CASSFARTGNTEAFF
TRBJ1-2 - TRBV27 once TGTGCCAGCAGTCCCCGGACCGCGAATCACTATGGCTACACCTTC CASSPRTANHYGYTF
TRBJ2-3 - TRBV27 - TGTGCCAGCAGCTCCCGACTTGCAGATACGCAGTATTTT CASSSRLADTQYF